A selection of T cell receptor beta chains follows, all from one sample in a study of spatial heterogeneity in lung cancer. TCRdb analysed the 5' RACE reads with MiXCR anew, one entry per CDR3 protein. The top ten clones hold about 22% of a sample with 20,000 to 30,000 distinct CDR3 sequences, about 9.8% of them seen once. Sequenced here: PBMCs, sampled at follow-up. The receptors originated from a male donor with early-stage non-small cell lung cancer. Both conserved end residues are part of each CDR3. Clone size is shown for a subset of rows, as once, few, many or a class of expanded clone.

clone size: many; V gene: TRBV10-3; CDR3 protein: CAISGYSGTGELFF
clone size: .; V gene: TRBV21-1; CDR3 protein: CASRFNGPEGTQYF
clone size: many; V gene: TRBV4-3; CDR3 protein: CASSHGSLNEQFF
clone size: few; V gene: TRBV20-1; CDR3 protein: CSARDPQGQQPQHF
clone size: .; V gene: TRBV9; CDR3 protein: CASSVDSRTDTQYF
clone size: few; V gene: TRBV6-5; CDR3 protein: CASNPGGGLEAFF
clone size: many; V gene: TRBV4-1; CDR3 protein: CASSRRRDTANYGYTF
clone size: many; V gene: TRBV10-2; CDR3 protein: CASSEGTGDFFYNEQFF
clone size: many; V gene: TRBV6-2/TRBV6-3; CDR3 protein: CASSPPLNTEAFF
clone size: many; V gene: TRBV20-1; CDR3 protein: CSVPGGNTQYF
clone size: many; V gene: TRBV29-1; CDR3 protein: CSVAEGWATGELFF
clone size: .; V gene: TRBV7-8; CDR3 protein: CASSWDRVGTGNTEAFF
clone size: many; V gene: TRBV20-1; CDR3 protein: CSARGSEQIYTF
clone size: many; V gene: TRBV7-2; CDR3 protein: CASSADSLNEQFF
clone size: .; V gene: TRBV7-9; CDR3 protein: CASSLNGVSYEQYF
clone size: .; V gene: TRBV6-2/TRBV6-3; CDR3 protein: CASTWTGSSYNEQFF
clone size: few; V gene: TRBV28; CDR3 protein: CASSLVGGLNEQFF
clone size: few; V gene: TRBV5-1; CDR3 protein: CASSSTGRYEQYF
clone size: many; V gene: TRBV6-2/TRBV6-3; CDR3 protein: CASSLGWGDTQYF
clone size: many; V gene: TRBV19; CDR3 protein: CASRGRGYNEQFF
clone size: few; V gene: TRBV18; CDR3 protein: CASSGSASGGDEQFF
clone size: few; V gene: TRBV29-1; CDR3 protein: CSVVGSALRATEAFF
clone size: many; V gene: TRBV4-1; CDR3 protein: CASSQDLYLGAGELFF
clone size: few; V gene: TRBV6-2/TRBV6-3; CDR3 protein: CASSYWRNEQYF
clone size: .; V gene: TRBV5-1; CDR3 protein: CASSPGTATQETQYF
clone size: .; V gene: TRBV4-2; CDR3 protein: CASSQGGSRASNQPQHF
clone size: few; V gene: TRBV20-1; CDR3 protein: CSARQRLYGYTF
clone size: .; V gene: TRBV15; CDR3 protein: CATSRGIGTQYF